The source of this T cell receptor beta chain is a study of cytomegalovirus exposure and HLA in healthy donors. Findings and limits, study-wide: Specific recognition of CMV antigens was confirmed in vitro for a few chains (all CMV-associated). Exclusion applied to some V segments, including TRBV6-2 and TRBV6-3, as they were indistinguishable.

The germline CDR1 and CDR2 sequences are MNHEY and SVGAGI. The CDR3 is 11 amino acids. The V and J ends lost 6 bases and 7 bases respectively, with 9 bases between them. Regarding this clone: Its antigen is undetermined.

PCR used 60 Vbeta primers and 13 Jbeta primers. Clones were sequenced by immunoSEQ multiplex PCR, and TCRdb holds only the in-frame ones, with some missing. The table shows approximately 130,000 clones, with approximately 80% occurring only once. The receptor was isolated from a man aged 35 to 55 in good health and CMV-seronegative. Sample: PBMCs. The chain joins TRBV6-5 to TRBJ2-5; D gene uncertain. The CDR3 nucleotides are TGTGCCAGCAGCCTCGGTGGGACCCAGTACTTC. Residues: CASSLGGTQYF.